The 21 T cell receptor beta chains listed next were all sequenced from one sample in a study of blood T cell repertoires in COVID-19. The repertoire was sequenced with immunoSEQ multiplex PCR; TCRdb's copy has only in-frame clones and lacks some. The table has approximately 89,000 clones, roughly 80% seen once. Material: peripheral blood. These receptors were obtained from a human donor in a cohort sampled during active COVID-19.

The CDR3 DNA sequence: TGTGCCAGCAAAGGGGCTTGGGGTGATGGGTCAGCTAACTATGGCTACACCTTC. As protein: CASKGAWGDGSANYGYTF. The chain couples TRBV28 to TRBJ1-2; perhaps TRBD1 as D (5 bases). CDR1 is MDHEN, CDR2 SYDVKM, per germline. CDR3 length: 18 residues. Trimming pared 7 bases from V and 0 bases from J, leaving 24 bases between.

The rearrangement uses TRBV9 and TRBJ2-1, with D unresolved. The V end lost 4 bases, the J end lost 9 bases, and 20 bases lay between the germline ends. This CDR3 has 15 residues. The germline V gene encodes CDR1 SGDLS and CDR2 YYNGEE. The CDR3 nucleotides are TGTGCCAGCAGCCCCTCCTCCGGAGCACTTAGTGAGCAGTTCTTC. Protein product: CASSPSSGALSEQFF.

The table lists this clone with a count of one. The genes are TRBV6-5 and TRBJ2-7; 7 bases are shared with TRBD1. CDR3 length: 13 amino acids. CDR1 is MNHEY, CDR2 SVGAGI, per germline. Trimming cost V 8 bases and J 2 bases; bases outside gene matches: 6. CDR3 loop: CASLGQTAYEQYF. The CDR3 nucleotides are TGTGCCAGCCTGGGACAGACTGCCTACGAGCAGTACTTC.

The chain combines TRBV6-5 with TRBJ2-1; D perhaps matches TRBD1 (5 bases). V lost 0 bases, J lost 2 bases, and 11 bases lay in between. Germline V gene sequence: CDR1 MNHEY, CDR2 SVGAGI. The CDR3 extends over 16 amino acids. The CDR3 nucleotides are TGTGCCAGCAGTTACTCCATTCCAGGGCCCTACAATGAGCAGTTCTTC. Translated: CASSYSIPGPYNEQFF.

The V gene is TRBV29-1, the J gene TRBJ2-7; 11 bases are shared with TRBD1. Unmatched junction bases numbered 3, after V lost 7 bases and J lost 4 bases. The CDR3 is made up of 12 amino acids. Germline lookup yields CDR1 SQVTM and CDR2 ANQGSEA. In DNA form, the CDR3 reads TGCAGCGCGGGGACAGGGGGTTACGAGCAGTACTTC. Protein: CSAGTGGYEQYF.

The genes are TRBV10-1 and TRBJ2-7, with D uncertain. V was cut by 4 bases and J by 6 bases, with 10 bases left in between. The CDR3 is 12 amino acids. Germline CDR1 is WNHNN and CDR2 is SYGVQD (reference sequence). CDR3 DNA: TGCGCCAGCAGTGGAACGCCGGGCGAGCAGTACTTC. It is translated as CASSGTPGEQYF.

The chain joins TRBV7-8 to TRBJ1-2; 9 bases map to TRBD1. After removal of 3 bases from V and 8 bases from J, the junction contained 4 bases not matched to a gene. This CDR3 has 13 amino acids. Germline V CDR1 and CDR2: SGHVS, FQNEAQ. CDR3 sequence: CASSLGQGDGYTF. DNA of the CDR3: TGTGCCAGCAGCTTGGGACAGGGAGACGGCTACACCTTC.

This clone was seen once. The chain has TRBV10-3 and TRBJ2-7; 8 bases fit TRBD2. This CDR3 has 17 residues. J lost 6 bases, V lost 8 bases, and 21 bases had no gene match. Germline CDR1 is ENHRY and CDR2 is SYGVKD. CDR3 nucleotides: TGTGCCATCTCGAGGGATAGCGGGACTCTTCCGGGGGTCGAGCAGTACTTC. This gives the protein CAISRDSGTLPGVEQYF.

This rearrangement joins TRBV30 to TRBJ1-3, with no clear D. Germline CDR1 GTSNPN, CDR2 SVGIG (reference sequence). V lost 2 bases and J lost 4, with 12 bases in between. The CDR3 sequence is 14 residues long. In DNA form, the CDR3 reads TGTGCCTGGAGTAGGCCCTCTAGGGGAAACACCATATATTTT. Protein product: CAWSRPSRGNTIYF.

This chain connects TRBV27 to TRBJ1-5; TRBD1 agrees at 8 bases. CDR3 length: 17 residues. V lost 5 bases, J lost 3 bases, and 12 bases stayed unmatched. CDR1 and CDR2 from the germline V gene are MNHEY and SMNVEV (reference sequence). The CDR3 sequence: CASSRQTGGPLNQPQHF. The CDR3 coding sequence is TGTGCCAGCAGTAGACAAACAGGGGGTCCCCTCAATCAGCCCCAGCATTTT.

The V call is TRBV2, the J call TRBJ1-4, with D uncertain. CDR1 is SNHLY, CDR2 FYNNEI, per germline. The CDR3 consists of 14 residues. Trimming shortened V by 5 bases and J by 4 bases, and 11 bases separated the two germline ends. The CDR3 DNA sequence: TGTGCCAGCAGTATCGCCAGGCTTAATGAAAAACTGTTTTTT. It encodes CASSIARLNEKLFF. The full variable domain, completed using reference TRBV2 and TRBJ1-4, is EPEVTQTPSHQVTQMGQEVILRCVPISNHLYFYWYRQILGQKVEFLVSFYNNEISEKSEIFDDQFSVERPDGSNFTLKIRSTKLEDSAMYFCASSIARLNEKLFFGSGTQLSVL.

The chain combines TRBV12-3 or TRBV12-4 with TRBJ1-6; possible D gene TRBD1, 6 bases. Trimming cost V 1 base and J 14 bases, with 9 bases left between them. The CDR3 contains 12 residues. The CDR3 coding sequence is TGTGCCAGCAGTTTAGGGGGACAAGCCCTCCACTTT. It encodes CASSLGGQALHF.

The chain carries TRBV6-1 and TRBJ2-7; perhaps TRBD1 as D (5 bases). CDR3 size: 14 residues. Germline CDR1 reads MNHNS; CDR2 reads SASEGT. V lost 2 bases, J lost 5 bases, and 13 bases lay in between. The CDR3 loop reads CASSERAGFDEQYF. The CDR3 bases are TGTGCCAGCAGTGAAAGGGCAGGGTTTGACGAGCAGTACTTC.

The CDR3 sequence is CASWRTGENSPLHF. DNA of the CDR3: TGTGCCAGCTGGAGGACAGGGGAGAATTCACCCCTCCACTTT. The chain combines TRBV6-5 with TRBJ1-6, with TRBD1 matching over 9 bases. CDR1 is MNHEY, CDR2 SVGAGI, per germline. The junction had 6 bases not matched to a gene; V was cut back by 8 bases and J by 7 bases. This CDR3 is 14 amino acids long.

The CDR3 loop reads CASRPPRSVATQYF. The CDR3 nucleotides are TGTGCCAGCAGGCCGCCTAGGTCTGTGGCTACGCAGTATTTT. The chain links TRBV28 to TRBJ2-3; D remains unclear. This CDR3 is 14 amino acids long. Trimming stripped 6 bases from V and 8 bases from J, with 18 bases between. Germline CDR1 and CDR2: MDHEN and SYDVKM.

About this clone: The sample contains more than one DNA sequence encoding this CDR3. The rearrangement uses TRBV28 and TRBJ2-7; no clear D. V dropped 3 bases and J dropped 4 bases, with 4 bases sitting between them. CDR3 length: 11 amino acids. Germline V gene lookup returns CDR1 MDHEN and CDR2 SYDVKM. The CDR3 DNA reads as TGTGCCAGCAGTTTCTTGTACGAGCAGTACTTC. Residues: CASSFLYEQYF.

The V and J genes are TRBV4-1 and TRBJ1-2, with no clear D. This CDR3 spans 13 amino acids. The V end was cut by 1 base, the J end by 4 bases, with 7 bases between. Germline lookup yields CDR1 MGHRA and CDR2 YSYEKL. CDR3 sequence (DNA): TGCGCCAGCAGCCAAGTTTCCCGCTATGGCTACACCTTC. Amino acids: CASSQVSRYGYTF.

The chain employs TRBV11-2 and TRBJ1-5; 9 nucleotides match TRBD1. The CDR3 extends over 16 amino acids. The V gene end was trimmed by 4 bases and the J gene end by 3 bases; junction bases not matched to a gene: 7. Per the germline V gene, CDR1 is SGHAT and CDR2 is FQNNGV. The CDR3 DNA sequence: TGTGCCAGCAGCTCGTCGACAGGGGGGTTCAATCAGCCCCAGCATTTT. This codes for CASSSSTGGFNQPQHF. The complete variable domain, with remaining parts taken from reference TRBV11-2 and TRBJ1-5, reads EAGVAQSPRYKIIEKRQSVAFWCNPISGHATLYWYQQILGQGPKLLIQFQNNGVVDDSQLPKDRFSAERLKGVDSTLKIQPAKLEDSAVYLCASSSSTGGFNQPQHFGDGTRLSIL.

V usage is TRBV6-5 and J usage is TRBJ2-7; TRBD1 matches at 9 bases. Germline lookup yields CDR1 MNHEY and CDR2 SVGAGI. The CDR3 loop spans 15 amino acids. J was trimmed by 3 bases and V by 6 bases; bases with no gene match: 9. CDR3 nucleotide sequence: TGTGCCAGCAGCCCAACCGGGACAGGGATCTACGAGCAGTACTTC. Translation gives CASSPTGTGIYEQYF.

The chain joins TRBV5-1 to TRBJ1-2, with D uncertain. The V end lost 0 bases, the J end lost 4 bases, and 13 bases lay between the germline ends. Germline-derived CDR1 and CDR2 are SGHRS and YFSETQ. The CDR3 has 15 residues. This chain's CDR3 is CASSLGSDGGYGYTF. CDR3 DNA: TGCGCCAGCAGCTTGGGATCAGATGGTGGCTATGGCTACACCTTC.

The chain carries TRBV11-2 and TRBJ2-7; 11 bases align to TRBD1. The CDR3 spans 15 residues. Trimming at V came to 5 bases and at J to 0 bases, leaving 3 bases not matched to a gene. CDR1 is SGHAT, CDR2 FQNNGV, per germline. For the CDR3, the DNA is TGTGCCAGCAGCCTGGGGACAGGGGGCTCCTACGAGCAGTACTTC. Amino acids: CASSLGTGGSYEQYF.